The clone carrying this T cell receptor beta chain was seen many times. This entry comes from a study of neurological immune-mediated disorders. The output of every sequencing run, over 190 million TCR-beta sequences, came from 15-18 subjects. TCRdb called the 5' RACE reads again in MiXCR, with one record for every CDR3 protein. The sample yields fewer than 50,000 distinct CDR3 sequences, about 15% seen once. The clonotype originates from a woman aged 55-75 years with HTLV-1-associated myelopathy (HAM/TSP). The sample comprised CD4+ T cells from blood.

CDR3 residues: CASSLVPGGGETQYF. The CDR3 DNA follows: TGCGCCAGCAGCTTGGTGCCAGGGGGAGGGGAGACCCAGTACTTC. The chain combines TRBV5-1 with TRBJ2-5, with D perhaps assigned TRBD1 or TRBD2 (7 bases each). Germline V lookup: CDR1 SGHRS, CDR2 YFSETQ. Trimming cost V 0 bases and J 5 bases, with 14 bases left between them. The CDR3 is 15 residues long.